This entry lists 25 T cell receptor beta chains sequenced from one sample in a study of T and B cells in COVID-19 patients. Multiplex PCR with BIOMED2 TRB-A/B primer pools amplified TRB rearrangements. TCRdb re-derived calls from the multiplex PCR reads in MiXCR, one entry per CDR3 protein. This table has about 6,400 distinct CDR3 sequences, approximately 28% appearing once. Blood genomic DNA input for TRB amplification was 250-500 ng. Sequences were obtained from blood. Every receptor here comes from a human donor with active COVID-19.

CDR3 DNA sequence: TGTGCCATCAGTGAAGACAGAGGGGGGACTGAAGCTTTCTTT. It yields the protein CAISEDRGGTEAFF. The J gene is TRBJ1-1, the V gene TRBV10-3; possibly TRBD1 for D (6 bases). Germline assignment: CDR1 ENHRY and CDR2 SYGVKD. The germline V and J ends were trimmed by 3 bases and 5 bases, with 13 bases remaining between them. The CDR3 length is 14 residues.

This clonotype has a handful of counts. The genes are TRBV20-1 and TRBJ1-6, with a possible D match to TRBD1 (6 bases). This CDR3 contains 13 residues. V gave up 0 bases and J gave up 10 bases, with 10 bases separating them. Germline V lookup: CDR1 DFQATT, CDR2 SNEGSKA (reference sequence). CDR3 loop: CSARDRGGSPLHF. CDR3 nucleotides: TGCAGTGCTAGAGATCGGGGGGGCTCACCCCTCCACTTT.

In its sample, this clonotype ranks as medium-sized. The chain links TRBV18 to TRBJ2-5; 10 nucleotides line up with TRBD1. V was pared by 2 bases and J by 0 bases, with 0 bases of the junction left unmatched. Germline lookup yields CDR1 KGHSH and CDR2 LQKENI. CDR3 length: 15 residues. The CDR3 sequence is CASSPGTGDQETQYF. For the CDR3, the DNA is TGTGCCAGCTCACCAGGGACAGGGGACCAAGAGACCCAGTACTTC.

The chain employs TRBV19 and TRBJ2-2; 9 nucleotides agree with TRBD1. The CDR3 runs 16 residues. After removal of 9 bases from V and 6 bases from J, the junction contained 14 bases not matched to a gene. Germline lookup yields CDR1 LNHDA and CDR2 SQIVND (reference sequence). For the CDR3, the DNA is TGTGCCAGCAGTTACTCACAGGGGGCATGGGCCGGGGAGCTGTTTTTT. Amino acid sequence: CASSYSQGAWAGELFF.

The V call is TRBV27, the J call TRBJ1-1, with 8 nucleotides matching TRBD1. V lost 6 bases and J lost 4; bases outside the gene matches: 10. Germline values: CDR1 MNHEY, CDR2 SMNVEV (reference sequence). The CDR3 has 15 residues. In DNA, the CDR3 is TGTGCCAGCAGAAGGTTCAGGGGGCGTCCCACTGAAGCTTTCTTT. It yields the protein CASRRFRGRPTEAFF.

The chain carries TRBV10-1 and TRBJ1-1; D gene uncertain. The CDR3 runs 15 residues. The V gene's germline CDR1 is WNHNN and CDR2 SYGVQD (reference sequence). The germline V and J ends were trimmed by 8 bases and 0 bases, with 16 bases remaining between them. The CDR3 reads CASRHSSGMNTEAFF. CDR3 nucleotides: TGCGCCAGCCGCCACTCCTCGGGAATGAACACTGAAGCTTTCTTT.

Notes on this clonotype: This may stem from a read error, because a much larger clone lies one nucleotide away. The chain is built from TRBV18 and TRBJ1-5; TRBD1 might be the D (6 bases). Germline V lookup: CDR1 KGHSH, CDR2 LQKENI. CDR3 length equals 15 residues. Trimming shortened V by 6 bases and J by 3 bases, and 15 bases separated the two germline ends. CDR3 region: CASSRDNNNNQPQHF. Written as DNA, the CDR3 is TGTGCCAGCTCCCGGGACAATAATAACAATCAGCCCCAGCATTTT.

This clonotype is labeled medium-sized. The chain combines TRBV6-2 or TRBV6-3 with TRBJ2-7, with unresolved D. The CDR3 extends over 13 amino acids. Germline values: CDR1 MNHEY, CDR2 SVGEGT. V lost 4 bases and J 2 bases, leaving 9 bases between the germline ends. The DNA of the CDR3 is TGTGCCAGCAGTTCCCCTTGGGCCTACGAGCAGTACTTC. This encodes CASSSPWAYEQYF.

Remarks on this clonotype: A much larger clonotype is one base distant, so this may be a read error. The gene calls are TRBV5-4 and TRBJ2-7; TRBD1 might be the D (5 bases). This CDR3 is 15 amino acids long. Trimming shortened V by 0 bases and J by 0 bases, and 10 bases separated the two germline ends. Germline V gene sequence: CDR1 SGHNT, CDR2 YYREEE (reference sequence). CDR3 DNA: TGTGCCAGCAGCTTGGAGAACAGGTCCTCCTACGAGCAGTACTTC. Translated, it gives CASSLENRSSYEQYF. Full variable domain (remainder filled in from reference TRBV5-4 and TRBJ2-7): ETGVTQSPTHLIKTRGQQVTLRCSSQSGHNTVSWYQQALGQGPQFIFQYYREEENGRGNFPPRFSGLQFPNYSSELNVNALELDDSALYLCASSLENRSSYEQYFGPGTRLTVT.

As to this clonotype: A much larger clone lies a single base off, so this may be a read error. The chain recombines TRBV6-1 with TRBJ2-7; 8 positions match TRBD1. The trim removed 3 bases at V and 5 bases at J, leaving 12 bases unmatched. The CDR3 has 16 amino acids. Germline V gene lookup returns CDR1 MNHNS and CDR2 SASEGT. CDR3 residues: CASSDAIRDRSHEQYF. The CDR3 region has the DNA TGTGCCAGCAGTGATGCTATCCGGGACAGGTCCCACGAGCAGTACTTC.

In its sample, this clonotype is medium-sized. J is TRBJ2-5 and V is TRBV5-4; TRBD2 is a possible D gene (5 bases). The CDR3 loop spans 14 amino acids. With 4 bases removed from V and 5 bases from J, the gap between germline ends came to 15 bases. Germline V gives CDR1 SGHNT, CDR2 YYREEE (reference sequence). CDR3 DNA sequence: TGTGCCAGCAGCAACGGGAACCCCGGGGAGACCCAGTACTTC. Translation gives CASSNGNPGETQYF.

The V call is TRBV6-5, the J call TRBJ1-1; 8 bases are shared with TRBD1. V was pared by 5 bases and J by 1 base, with 3 bases of the junction left unmatched. The germline CDR1 and CDR2 sequences are MNHEY and SVGAGI. The CDR3 sequence is 14 residues long. The DNA for the CDR3 is TGTGCCAGCAGTGCGACAGGGGCGAACACTGAAGCTTTCTTT. As protein: CASSATGANTEAFF.

V gene TRBV11-2 combines with J gene TRBJ2-1; 10 bases align to TRBD1. Germline trimming cut 5 bases from V and 0 bases from J; bases unmatched to any gene: 16. The CDR3 sequence is 20 residues long. In germline, CDR1 is SGHAT, CDR2 FQNNGV. The CDR3 loop reads CASSRGDRGFFPHSYNEQFF. The CDR3 DNA is TGTGCCAGCAGCAGGGGGGACAGGGGTTTTTTTCCCCACTCCTACAATGAGCAGTTCTTC.

This clonotype has only one observation. The rearrangement uses TRBV28 and TRBJ1-5, with unresolved D. Germline V CDR1 and CDR2: MDHEN, SYDVKM. The CDR3 is made up of 12 amino acids. Trimming removed 3 bases from V and 4 bases from J, with 4 bases in between. CDR3 coding DNA: TGTGCCAGCAGTTTTGCTAATCAGCCCCAGCATTTT. Protein product: CASSFANQPQHF.

The V and J genes are TRBV5-1 and TRBJ1-6; D possibly corresponds to TRBD1 (5 bases). V lost 0 bases and J lost 8, with 9 bases in between. CDR3 length: 14 amino acids. From germline, CDR1 is SGHRS and CDR2 YFSETQ. CDR3 in amino acids: CASSLAGFDSPLHF. The DNA of the CDR3 is TGCGCCAGCAGCTTGGCAGGGTTTGATTCACCCCTCCACTTT. The full variable domain, completed using reference TRBV5-1 and TRBJ1-6, is KAGVTQTPRYLIKTRGQQVTLSCSPISGHRSVSWYQQTPGQGLQFLFEYFSETQRNKGNFPGRFSGRQFSNSRSEMNVSTLELGDSALYLCASSLAGFDSPLHFGNGTRLTVT.

In its sample, this clonotype was seen a few times. This chain links TRBV5-4 with TRBJ1-6; 7 bases fit TRBD1. V shed 4 bases and J 4 bases; nucleotides not matched to a gene: 8. CDR3 length: 16 residues. The germline V gene has CDR1 SGHNT and CDR2 YYREEE (reference sequence). In DNA form, the CDR3 reads TGTGCCAGCAGCCTACAGGGGACCGTATATAATTCACCCCTCCACTTT. It is translated as CASSLQGTVYNSPLHF. The full variable domain, in which reference TRBV5-4 and TRBJ1-6 provide the parts outside the CDR3, is ETGVTQSPTHLIKTRGQQVTLRCSSQSGHNTVSWYQQALGQGPQFIFQYYREEENGRGNFPPRFSGLQFPNYSSELNVNALELDDSALYLCASSLQGTVYNSPLHFGNGTRLTVT.

There are a few counts of this clonotype. The chain uses TRBV6-1 and TRBJ1-3; D unresolved. The germline CDR1 and CDR2 sequences are MNHNS and SASEGT. The CDR3 is made up of 15 amino acids. V gave up 2 bases and J gave up 4 bases, with 12 bases separating them. The CDR3 loop is CASSERAIGGNTIYF. In nucleotides, the CDR3 is TGTGCCAGCAGTGAACGGGCGATTGGAGGAAACACCATATATTTT.

This clonotype was seen more than once but under ten times. The rearrangement links TRBV20-1 to TRBJ1-5, with D unresolved. The CDR3 totals 14 residues. Germline-derived CDR1 and CDR2 are DFQATT and SNEGSKA (reference sequence). With 2 bases removed from V and 6 bases from J, the gap between germline ends came to 14 bases. DNA of the CDR3: TGCAGTGCTAGACTCACCGGGAGGGCTCAGCCCCAGCATTTT. Its translation is CSARLTGRAQPQHF.

By share, this clonotype counts as medium-sized. The V and J genes are TRBV18 and TRBJ2-1; 10 bases are a match to TRBD1. V was pared by 6 bases and J by 3 bases, with 5 bases of the junction left unmatched. The CDR3 runs to 15 residues. Germline V lookup: CDR1 KGHSH, CDR2 LQKENI. In DNA form, the CDR3 reads TGTGCCAGCTCCCGCGGGACAGGGGACTACAATGAGCAGTTCTTC. It translates to CASSRGTGDYNEQFF.

By sample share, this clonotype is medium-sized. V is TRBV18 and J is TRBJ2-1, with TRBD2 matching over 10 bases. The CDR3 length is 16 residues. After removal of 8 bases from V and 6 bases from J, the junction contained 13 bases not matched to a gene. Germline lookup yields CDR1 KGHSH and CDR2 LQKENI. The CDR3 protein is CASASLPGLASNEQFF. CDR3 nucleotide sequence: TGTGCCAGCGCTTCACTACCGGGACTAGCGAGCAATGAGCAGTTCTTC.

This clonotype is large by share. This chain connects TRBV29-1 to TRBJ2-3, with 7 bases matching TRBD2. CDR1 and CDR2 (germline): SQVTM, ANQGSEA. J lost 3 bases, V lost 0 bases, and 6 bases had no gene match. This CDR3 is built from 15 residues. CDR3 sequence: CSVEDPRLATDTQYF. The DNA for the CDR3 is TGCAGCGTTGAAGATCCAAGACTAGCAACAGATACGCAGTATTTT.

This clonotype was recorded a few times. The V and J genes are TRBV5-1 and TRBJ1-6, with D possibly matching TRBD1 (5 bases). V was pared by 4 bases and J by 0 bases, with 17 bases between. CDR3 length: 18 residues. CDR1 and CDR2 from the germline V gene are SGHRS and YFSETQ. This CDR3 is CASSPRGGDGSYNSPLHF. The CDR3 DNA follows: TGCGCCAGCAGCCCCCGGGGGGGAGATGGCTCCTATAATTCACCCCTCCACTTT.

The chain combines TRBV21-1 with TRBJ1-2; the table's D gene call, TRBD1, was not cross checked with the DNA. TRBV21-1 is reported as a pseudogene. The CDR3 is 15 residues long. CDR3: CASSNPQGEDYGYTF. The CDR3 nucleotides read TGTGCCAGCAGCAATCCGCAGGGCGAAGACTATGGCTACACCTTC.

In its sample, this clonotype ranks as medium-sized. This sequence joins TRBV6-5 and TRBJ2-5; D call uncertain. Trimming shortened V by 2 bases and J by 5 bases, and 9 bases separated the two germline ends. There are 13 residues in the CDR3. The germline V gene encodes CDR1 MNHEY and CDR2 SVGAGI. CDR3 amino acids: CASSYGVLETQYF. CDR3 nucleotides: TGTGCCAGCAGTTACGGGGTGTTGGAGACCCAGTACTTC.

The chain recombines TRBV19 with TRBJ2-2, with D tentatively TRBD2 (6 bases). Looked up from germline, CDR1 is LNHDA and CDR2 is SQIVND (reference sequence). Trimming left V 4 bases short and J 6 bases short, with 6 bases between. CDR3 length equals 12 residues. The CDR3 DNA reads as TGTGCCAGTAGTAGGGGGGCCGGGGAGCTGTTTTTT. It specifies CASSRGAGELFF. Using reference TRBV19 and TRBJ2-2 for the parts outside the CDR3, the full variable domain is DGGITQSPKYLFRKEGQNVTLSCEQNLNHDAMYWYRQDPGQGLRLIYYSQIVNDFQKGDIAEGYSVSREKKESFPLTVTSAQKNPTAFYLCASSRGAGELFFGEGSRLTVL.